The source of this T cell receptor (beta chain) is a study of shared clonotypes between healthy human individuals. Assay: immunoSEQ multiplex PCR; the TCRdb copy retains only in-frame clones and omits some. Here the sample spans under 2.5 million clones, roughly 90% being singletons. The sequence derives from a man in his late teens or twenties in good health. Some clones in this sample may be carry-over from other donors' samples. What was sequenced was naive CD4+ T cells from PBMCs. Indicated subset: CD45RA+ positively selected.

CDR3 nucleotides: TGTGCCAGTACCCAAACCGGGACTAGCATCCTGGGGGCCTACAATGAGCAGTTCTTC. Its protein is CASTQTGTSILGAYNEQFF. The chain recombines TRBV19 with TRBJ2-1, with 9 bases that match TRBD2. This CDR3 is built from 19 residues. The V segment lost 7 bases and the J segment 2 bases; nucleotides outside the gene matches: 18. CDR1 is LNHDA, CDR2 SQIVND, per germline (reference sequence).